One and the same sample provided the 23 T cell receptor beta chains below, sequenced in a study of CXCR3-negative and CXCR3-positive naive CD8 T cells. The study made its TRB cDNA libraries by 5' RACE, adding UMI labels. TCRdb reprocessed the 5' RACE reads and reports one entry per CDR3 protein, with no DNA. The sample table sets out around 7,400 distinct CDR3 sequences. Material: naive CXCR3- CD8+ T cells from blood. Subset meaning: CD45RO-CCR7+CD27+CD95- naive CD8+ T cells lacking CXCR3 (TNR3-). The origin of the receptors is a human donor in good health. Some clones in this sample may be carry-over from other donors' samples.

The chain links TRBV20-1 to TRBJ2-5. Germline V gene data show CDR1 as DFQATT and CDR2 as SNEGSKA (reference sequence). The CDR3 is made up of 13 amino acids. The CDR3: CSALNRFQETQYF.

This rearrangement joins TRBV11-2 to TRBJ2-7. The CDR3 has 12 amino acids. Per germline, CDR1 SGHAT and CDR2 FQNNGV. CDR3 sequence reads: CASSPTLYEQYF.

The V call is TRBV11-2, the J call TRBJ2-1; lacking DNA, the TRBD2 call made by TCRdb goes unchecked. Germline V lookup: CDR1 SGHAT, CDR2 FQNNGV. The CDR3 is made up of 16 amino acids. This chain's CDR3 is CASSSLSERSYNEQFF. Looking up the rest from reference TRBV11-2 and TRBJ2-1 gives the full variable domain: EAGVAQSPRYKIIEKRQSVAFWCNPISGHATLYWYQQILGQGPKLLIQFQNNGVVDDSQLPKDRFSAERLKGVDSTLKIQPAKLEDSAVYLCASSSLSERSYNEQFFGPGTRLTVL.

According to its frequency, this clonotype is medium-sized. The chain couples TRBV7-9 to TRBJ2-5; absent DNA, TCRdb's TRBD1 call cannot be checked. CDR3 length: 14 residues. Germline V gene lookup returns CDR1 SEHNR and CDR2 FQNEAQ (reference sequence). CDR3: CASSLAGTEETQYF.

The chain joins TRBV28 to TRBJ2-2. Per the germline V gene, CDR1 is MDHEN and CDR2 is SYDVKM. The CDR3 extends over 14 amino acids. CDR3 in amino acids: CASSLIVSAGELFF. Looking up the rest from reference TRBV28 and TRBJ2-2 gives the full variable domain: DVKVTQSSRYLVKRTGEKVFLECVQDMDHENMFWYRQDPGLGLRLIYFSYDVKMKEKGDIPEGYSVSREKKERFSLILESASTNQTSMYLCASSLIVSAGELFFGEGSRLTVL.

Considering frequency, this clonotype is medium-sized. The rearrangement links TRBV6-2 or TRBV6-3 to TRBJ2-5. The germline V gene encodes CDR1 MNHEY and CDR2 SVGEGT. There are 12 residues in the CDR3. CDR3 protein: CASSYGQETQYF.

The chain couples TRBV7-3 to TRBJ1-1; the TCRdb D gene call, TRBD1, has no DNA to confirm it. The CDR3 sequence is 12 residues long. CDR1 and CDR2 (germline): SGHTA, FQGTGA. The CDR3 loop is CASSPGGGEAFF.

The CDR3 protein is CASSEFVTEVSNEQFF. The V and J genes are TRBV25-1 and TRBJ2-1. This CDR3 is 16 amino acids long. Germline loops: CDR1 MGHDK, CDR2 SYGVNS.

The rearrangement uses TRBV5-1 and TRBJ1-1; TCRdb picks TRBD1, but there is no DNA to check that call. This CDR3 has 14 residues. Germline V lookup: CDR1 SGHRS, CDR2 YFSETQ. The CDR3 loop reads CASSLATGSTEAFF. The full variable domain, rest sourced from reference TRBV5-1 and TRBJ1-1, is KAGVTQTPRYLIKTRGQQVTLSCSPISGHRSVSWYQQTPGQGLQFLFEYFSETQRNKGNFPGRFSGRQFSNSRSEMNVSTLELGDSALYLCASSLATGSTEAFFGQGTRLTVV.

This clonotype is medium-sized by frequency. The rearrangement links TRBV28 to TRBJ2-7. Germline CDR1 and CDR2: MDHEN and SYDVKM. The CDR3 extends over 12 amino acids. CDR3 sequence reads: CASSSSPYEQYF.

V usage is TRBV4-1 and J usage is TRBJ1-1; with no DNA, the TCRdb D assignment of TRBD1 cannot be verified. CDR3 length equals 15 residues. The germline CDR1 and CDR2 sequences are MGHRA and YSYEKL. The CDR3 loop reads CASSQERSGDLEAFF.

CDR3 region: CASSLLGTSGTDTQYF. The V call is TRBV14, the J call TRBJ2-3; TCRdb reports TRBD2, a call that lacks DNA to check it against. Germline V gene sequence: CDR1 SGHDN, CDR2 FVKESK. CDR3 length: 16 residues.

Measured by frequency, this clonotype is medium-sized (0.01 to 0.1%). The rearrangement uses TRBV29-1 and TRBJ2-5. CDR1 is SQVTM and CDR2 is ANQGSEA in the germline V gene. The CDR3 is 12 amino acids. The CDR3 loop reads CSVVTAQETQYF.

This clonotype is deemed medium-sized by its frequency. V is TRBV6-5 and J is TRBJ2-1; TCRdb proposes TRBD2, but this gene call is untestable without DNA. The CDR3 has 14 amino acids. Germline CDR1 reads MNHEY; CDR2 reads SVGAGI. The CDR3: CASHTSGGKNEQFF.

The chain recombines TRBV3-1 with TRBJ2-1. The V gene's germline CDR1 is LGHDT and CDR2 YNNKEL (reference sequence). CDR3 length: 15 residues. CDR3 amino acids: CASSPAGSPYNEQFF.

Measured by frequency, this clonotype is medium-sized (0.01 to 0.1%). V gene TRBV29-1 combines with J gene TRBJ2-2. Looked up from germline, CDR1 is SQVTM and CDR2 is ANQGSEA. This CDR3 region has 12 residues. This CDR3 reads CSVLSETGELFF.

This clonotype is called medium-sized based on its frequency. The gene calls are TRBV21-1 and TRBJ2-7; there is no DNA to check the TCRdb D call of TRBD2. TRBV21-1 is deemed a pseudogene. This CDR3 is 18 amino acids long. The CDR3 loop is CASSERTSGRMPSYEQYF.

This clonotype is medium-sized by frequency. The V and J genes are TRBV5-1 and TRBJ2-1. CDR1 SGHRS and CDR2 YFSETQ come from the germline V gene. The CDR3 totals 16 residues. Here the CDR3 reads CASSPGDYSRVHEQFF.

CDR3 in amino acids: CASSSEQSTDTQYF. V usage is TRBV11-2 and J usage is TRBJ2-3. Germline assignment: CDR1 SGHAT and CDR2 FQNNGV. This CDR3 comprises 14 residues.

In terms of frequency, this clonotype is medium-sized. The genes are TRBV29-1 and TRBJ2-7; the D call of TRBD1 rests on TCRdb alone, since no DNA is present to check it. The CDR3 is 13 residues long. In germline, CDR1 is SQVTM, CDR2 ANQGSEA. This CDR3 reads CSVLAGTTYEQYF.

This clonotype registers medium-sized (0.01 to 0.1%) by frequency. The chain has TRBV28 and TRBJ2-3; absent DNA, TCRdb's TRBD1 call cannot be checked. The CDR3 extends over 18 amino acids. The germline V gene encodes CDR1 MDHEN and CDR2 SYDVKM. CDR3 region: CASSFPEGTGLGTDTQYF. The variable domain in full, with the rest retrieved from reference TRBV28 and TRBJ2-3, is DVKVTQSSRYLVKRTGEKVFLECVQDMDHENMFWYRQDPGLGLRLIYFSYDVKMKEKGDIPEGYSVSREKKERFSLILESASTNQTSMYLCASSFPEGTGLGTDTQYFGPGTRLTVL.

J is TRBJ2-7 and V is TRBV11-2; TCRdb designates TRBD1, a call that cannot be tested without DNA. The CDR3 sequence is 14 residues long. Germline values: CDR1 SGHAT, CDR2 FQNNGV. The CDR3 reads CASSRRDTAYEQYF.

The gene calls are TRBV28 and TRBJ2-6; TCRdb selects TRBD1, and the lack of DNA leaves this call unchecked. Germline loops: CDR1 MDHEN, CDR2 SYDVKM. CDR3 length equals 18 residues. CDR3 sequence reads: CASRYGIGSDSGANVLTF.